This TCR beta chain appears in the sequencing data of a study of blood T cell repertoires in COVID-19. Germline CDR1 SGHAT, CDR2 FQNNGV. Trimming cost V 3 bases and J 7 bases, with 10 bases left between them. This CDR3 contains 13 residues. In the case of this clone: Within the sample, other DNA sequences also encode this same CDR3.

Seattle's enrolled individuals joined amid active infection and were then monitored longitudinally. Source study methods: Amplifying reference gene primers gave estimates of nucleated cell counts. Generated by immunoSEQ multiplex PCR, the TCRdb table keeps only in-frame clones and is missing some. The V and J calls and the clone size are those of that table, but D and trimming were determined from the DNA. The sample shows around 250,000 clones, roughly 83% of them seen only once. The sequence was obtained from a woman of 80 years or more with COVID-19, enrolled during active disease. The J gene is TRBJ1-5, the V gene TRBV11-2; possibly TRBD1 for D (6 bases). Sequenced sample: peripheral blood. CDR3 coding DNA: TGTGCCAGCAGCTTGGCAGGGGACCAGCCCCAGCATTTT. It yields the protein CASSLAGDQPQHF.